Sequencing of this T cell receptor beta chain was carried out in a study of cytomegalovirus exposure and HLA in healthy donors. Primers for the PCR totalled 60 Vbeta and 13 Jbeta. Per the study methods: In a later analysis, about 12 million of some 80 million unique beta chains occurred in at least two donors. Some clones are missing from TCRdb's copy, which holds only in-frame ones; the method was immunoSEQ multiplex PCR. The V and J calls and clone size come from that table; D and trimming were worked out from the DNA. The data hold 140,000 to 150,000 clones, with nearly 85% observed a single time. Germline CDR1 SGHDN, CDR2 FVKESK. The CDR3 covers 15 residues.

The receptor was isolated from a male donor in good health and CMV-seronegative. The source material was PBMCs. The gene calls are TRBV14 and TRBJ2-5; the match to TRBD2 covers 8 bases. The J call may be mistaken, given a closer DNA end match to TRBJ2-7. CDR3 amino acids: CASSPPGGRNYEQYF. The DNA of the CDR3 is TGTGCCAGCAGCCCCCCGGGGGGGCGAAACTACGAGCAGTACTTC.